This is a list of T cell receptor beta chains from one sample in a study of OX40 agonist ivuxolimab in advanced cancers. Generated by immunoSEQ multiplex PCR, the TCRdb table keeps only in-frame clones and is missing some. The table has roughly 64,000 clones, roughly 84% seen once. The sequencing used CD4+ or CD8+ T cells sorted from blood, collected in a trial of the OX40 agonist ivuxolimab. The receptors originated from an adult with an advanced solid tumor such as melanoma, head and neck, liver or kidney cancer. The CDR3 runs from the conserved cysteine through the conserved F or W.

j_gene | v_gene | CDR3aa
TRBJ2-4 | TRBV30 | CAWTLAGIQYF
TRBJ1-1 | TRBV6-1 | CASSVQGSGTEAFF
TRBJ2-3 | TRBV5-4 | CASSLPASGRSTDTQYF
TRBJ1-1 | TRBV2 | CASWWYLNTEAFF
TRBJ1-6 | TRBV11-2 | CASSLVGGSPLHF
TRBJ2-5 | TRBV19 | CASSRGLAGETQYF
TRBJ2-1 | TRBV2 | CASSEASGGEQFF
TRBJ2-1 | TRBV2 | CASSDNRGSEQFF
TRBJ1-2 | TRBV7-9 | CASSLAGDRGLYGYTF
TRBJ1-5 | TRBV6-4 | CASSDLRGQGVLGQPQHF
TRBJ1-2 | TRBV5-4 | CASNPGSTGHYGYTF
TRBJ2-1 | TRBV18 | CASSQDRSSYNEQFF
TRBJ2-7 | TRBV11-3 | CASSSPLRAGLAGPYEQYF
TRBJ2-7 | TRBV7-2 | CASSFPPDRVDPYEQYF
TRBJ2-2 | TRBV9 | CASSVLRLPRAGELFF
TRBJ2-2 | TRBV6-1 | CASRNTGELFF
TRBJ2-3 | TRBV18 | CASSPLTGRDTDTQYF
TRBJ2-3 | TRBV7-2 | CASSSRGVTDTQYF
TRBJ2-5 | TRBV19 | CASSISHRGGETQYF
TRBJ2-3 | TRBV2 | CASSTGQGDTQYF
TRBJ2-2 | TRBV5-1 | CASSLTSRGGELFF
TRBJ2-2 | TRBV7-2 | CASSARQGMNTGELFF
TRBJ2-3 | TRBV6-5 | CASSSGRPPADTQYF
TRBJ2-3 | TRBV11-3 | CASSFAGVSTDTQYF
TRBJ2-3 | TRBV18 | CASATGTSGRSDTQYF
TRBJ2-2 | TRBV29-1 | CSGGRRGDGELFF
TRBJ2-5 | TRBV5-6 | CASSWSSGAETQYF
TRBJ2-6 | TRBV6-5 | CASNSDGANVLTF
TRBJ1-2 | TRBV4-1 | CASSQSGGQGNYGYTF
TRBJ2-5 | TRBV11-2 | CASSPLGGQETQYF
TRBJ1-3 | TRBV11-2 | CASSTNAGFGNTIYF
TRBJ1-2 | TRBV27 | CASWGTDRSYGYTF
TRBJ2-2 | TRBV7-3 | CASSPGAVAGELFF
TRBJ1-3 | TRBV7-9 | CASSRKDLGFGNTIYF
TRBJ1-2 | TRBV7-9 | CASSFGTDYGYTF
TRBJ1-5 | TRBV19 | CASSGQGGNQPQHF
TRBJ1-2 | TRBV30 | CAWSGWGGGYTF
TRBJ2-7 | TRBV7-9 | CASSLGVGEQYF
TRBJ1-2 | TRBV2 | CASSGVDRGGGYTF
TRBJ1-1 | TRBV30 | CASGGGRNTEAFF
TRBJ2-5 | TRBV29-1 | CSVEAGRGETQYF
TRBJ2-6 | TRBV7-9 | CASSQMGGGYSGANVLTF
TRBJ1-2 | TRBV7-9 | CASSPGVGGQGYTF
TRBJ2-2 | TRBV6-5 | CASSPSTDTGELFF
TRBJ1-2 | TRBV7-2 | CASSKDSYYGYTF